The clone carrying this T cell receptor (beta chain) was counted a single time. This sample was included in a study of blood T cell repertoires in COVID-19. The CDR3 covers 16 residues. Germline V gives CDR1 SGHTA, CDR2 FQGNSA. The ends lost 1 base at V and 4 bases at J; junction bases unmatched: 8. Source study methods: Amplifying reference gene primers gave estimates of nucleated cell counts. Generated by immunoSEQ multiplex PCR, the TCRdb table keeps only in-frame clones and is missing some. V and J calls and clone size follow that table, whereas D and trimming were derived from the DNA. The sample has 150,000 or so clones; 65% to 90% are singletons.

The chain employs TRBV7-2 and TRBJ1-2; 8 bases agree with TRBD1. The sequencing sample was made of peripheral blood. The receptor comes from a man between 60 and 70 years old with acute or convalescent COVID-19. In nucleotides, the CDR3 is TGTGCCAGCAGCTTAGGGGGATCGGGGACAGGCTATGGCTACACCTTC. This sequence encodes CASSLGGSGTGYGYTF.